This TCR beta chain was recovered during a study of T cells expressing NK-cell markers (dated by TCRdb to about 2020). Describing the broader study: In sorted CD3+CD56+NKG2C+, CD3+CD56+NKG2C- and CD3+CD56-NKG2C+ T-cell subsets from eight donors, TCR beta-chain repertoires were profiled. Sequencing of the libraries produced 2 x 150 bp reads on Illumina HiSeq 2000/2500, MiSeq or NextSeq. The eight sequenced donors were randomly selected healthy volunteers, three men and five women. Of the eight sequenced donors, seven were found to be HCMV-seropositive and one was found to be HCMV-seronegative.

Sequences MNHEY (CDR1) and SVGAGI (CDR2) are obtained from the germline V gene. From the cysteine through the phenylalanine, the CDR3 covers 14 amino acids. Only the protein is available. The instrument was an Illumina HiSeq 2000. TCR beta cDNA libraries were prepared using 5'RACE template switching, which introduced a universal primer site and unique molecular identifiers. cDNA synthesis was primed from the TCR beta constant segment, followed by two successive PCR amplification steps. For the original study's pipeline: Reads were demultiplexed and grouped by UMI with MIGEC, and clonotypes were assembled and quantified with MiTCR. Only TCR cDNA sequences supported by at least two reads were kept to exclude erroneous sequences. Downstream repertoire analysis used the tcR package, and clonotypes were matched across fractions by CDR3 nucleotide sequence plus V segment. VDJmatch was used to annotate antigen specificity against VDJdb, with one amino acid substitution allowed in CDR3. One entry per CDR3 protein sequence results from the TCRdb reprocessing of the reads, with DNA left out. For this entry, the V and J calls and clone size follow TCRdb and not the study's own pipeline. The sample table on file contains more than 250,000 distinct CDR3 sequences. The top ten constitute about 0.39% of the sample.

A remark on this clonotype: The clone's antigen remains unknown.

Study-wide findings and limitations: Those dominant clonotypes were again the most abundant among CD3+CD56-NKG2C+ cells in a handful of donors, at roughly 28.3-65%. Whether the expanded NKG2C-expressing T cell clones were specific for HCMV antigens was left unclear. In 5 to 7 donors, the dominant CD3+CD56+NKG2C+ clonotypes were found to rank among the top 10 CD8+ clonotypes and to make up about 1.0-7.0% of CD8+ T cells.

HCMV serostatus was determined by detecting HCMV-specific IgG in serum with a commercial ELISA kit. Ficoll density gradient centrifugation was used to isolate peripheral blood mononuclear cells from blood. The chain was built from TRBV6-5 and TRBJ2-1. What was sequenced was blood T cells: a sorted CD56 or NKG2C T cell subset, CD4+ or CD8+ T cells, or bulk PBMC T cells (not recorded which). This TCR came from a young man in good health. Donor details come from another sample of the same person, matched by shared clones. The CDR3 region reads CASSYSKTGNEQFF.